The rows below give T cell receptor beta chains drawn from one sample of a study of OX40 agonist ivuxolimab in advanced cancers. This table comes from immunoSEQ multiplex PCR, and its TCRdb copy is limited to in-frame clones, with some not included. The table has about 68,000 clones, 80% to 90% seen once. The sample here was CD4+ or CD8+ T cells sorted from blood, taken in a trial of the OX40 agonist ivuxolimab. Every receptor here comes from an adult with an advanced solid tumor such as melanoma, head and neck, liver or kidney cancer. Each CDR3 is given with its conserved first and last residue.

TRBJ2-1	TRBV27	CASSLRGREYNEQFF
TRBJ2-1	TRBV7-2	CASSLGLASNEQFF
TRBJ1-6	TRBV10-1	CASSESTAKGSPLHF
TRBJ2-5	TRBV5-1	CASKGTGTGIWRHQETQYF
TRBJ2-7	TRBV18	CASSPSGGGDEQYF
TRBJ1-1	TRBV25-1	CASSEGQGNTEAFF
TRBJ2-1	TRBV7-9	CASSWGHEQFF
TRBJ1-2	TRBV19	CASSTLGPGYTF
TRBJ1-1	TRBV28	CASKSTGVNTEAFF
TRBJ1-1	TRBV5-1	CASSYDPSTGANTEAFF
TRBJ2-7	TRBV19	CASSPGSRTGQYF
TRBJ1-3	TRBV5-1	CASNLTGPGGNTIYF
TRBJ2-1	TRBV11-2	CASSYFRGGNEQFF
TRBJ1-1	TRBV7-9	CASSLLFPEAFF
TRBJ2-7	TRBV5-4	CASSSGQYEQYF
TRBJ1-5	TRBV27	CASSSRSSQPQHF
TRBJ1-4	TRBV5-1	CASSPPGQGGNEKLFF
TRBJ2-7	TRBV19	CASSLGNSYEQYF
TRBJ2-5	TRBV19	CASSTGGGYQETQYF
TRBJ2-5	TRBV19	CASSIQGAQETQYF
TRBJ2-5	TRBV9	CASSLSGAQETQYF
TRBJ2-1	TRBV6-5	CASRGSRGVYNEQFF
TRBJ1-4	TRBV6-1	CASRISQEKLFF
TRBJ2-7	TRBV4-1	CASSQDHTGEGYEQYF
TRBJ2-7	TRBV7-9	CASSLGGSGTYEQYF
TRBJ2-7	TRBV6-5	CASSPSNYQPPKF
TRBJ2-2	TRBV10-2	CASTRTETITGELFF
TRBJ1-5	TRBV19	CASSIRTGGNQPQHF
TRBJ1-1	TRBV19	CASSNDRGLRVNTEAFF
TRBJ1-1	TRBV5-6	CASSNRDKYYTEAFF
TRBJ1-5	TRBV7-9	CASSLDRQPQHF
TRBJ2-3	TRBV28	CASRPRDLVRADTQYF
TRBJ2-5	TRBV2	CASSTRRATQETQYF
TRBJ2-7	TRBV19	CASSRDRYYEQYF
TRBJ1-2	TRBV7-2	CASSPTGDLSYTF
TRBJ2-7	TRBV5-8	CASSLALGAGEQYF
TRBJ1-4	TRBV6-5	CASRGTGDEKLFF
TRBJ2-5	TRBV4-1	CASSQTRKVDWSPSVETQYF
TRBJ2-2	TRBV4-3	CASSQDSYGDTGELFF
TRBJ2-6	TRBV7-2	CASSLRRSANVLTF
TRBJ2-1	TRBV7-8	CASSRTSGRANEQFF
TRBJ2-1	TRBV5-3	CARSFSGRVSNEQFF
TRBJ2-5	TRBV11-2	CASSSGPSRSETQYF
TRBJ1-5	TRBV5-1	CASSSHRGQPQHF
TRBJ2-7	TRBV7-2	CASSLLRSSYEQYF
TRBJ2-1	TRBV29-1	CSPDPGIPYNEQFF